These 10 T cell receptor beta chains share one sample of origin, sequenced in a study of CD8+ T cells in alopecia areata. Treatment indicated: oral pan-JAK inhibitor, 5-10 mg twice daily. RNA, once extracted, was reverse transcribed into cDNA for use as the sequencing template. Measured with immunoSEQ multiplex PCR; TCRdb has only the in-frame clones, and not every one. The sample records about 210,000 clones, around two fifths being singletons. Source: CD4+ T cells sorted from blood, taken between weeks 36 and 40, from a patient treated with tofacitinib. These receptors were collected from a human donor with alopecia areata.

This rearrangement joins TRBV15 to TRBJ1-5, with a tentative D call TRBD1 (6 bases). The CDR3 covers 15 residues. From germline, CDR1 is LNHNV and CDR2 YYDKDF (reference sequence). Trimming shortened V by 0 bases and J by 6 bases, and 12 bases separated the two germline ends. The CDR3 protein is CATSRDRTGSQPQHF. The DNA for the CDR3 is TGTGCCACCAGCAGAGATCGAACAGGGAGTCAGCCCCAGCATTTT.

CDR3 DNA: TGTGCCAGCTCCCTCGCGGGAGCAGACAATGAGCAGTTCTTC. Its protein product is CASSLAGADNEQFF. This chain uses TRBV7-2 with TRBJ2-1; 7 nucleotides align to TRBD2. V lost 8 bases to trimming and J lost 5 bases; unmatched junction nucleotides: 9. Germline V gene data show CDR1 as SGHTA and CDR2 as FQGNSA. The CDR3 extends over 14 amino acids.

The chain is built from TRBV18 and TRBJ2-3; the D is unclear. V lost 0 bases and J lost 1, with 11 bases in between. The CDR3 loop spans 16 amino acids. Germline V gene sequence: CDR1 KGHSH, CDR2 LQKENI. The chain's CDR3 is CASSPPQRVGTDTQYF. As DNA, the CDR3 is TGTGCCAGCTCACCACCGCAGCGCGTCGGCACAGATACGCAGTATTTT.

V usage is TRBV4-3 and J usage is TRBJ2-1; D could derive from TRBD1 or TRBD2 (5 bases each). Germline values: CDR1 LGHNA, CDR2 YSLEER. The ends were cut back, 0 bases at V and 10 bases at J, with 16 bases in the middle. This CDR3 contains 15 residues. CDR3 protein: CASSQETGTGREQFF. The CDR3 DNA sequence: TGCGCCAGCAGCCAAGAAACCGGGACGGGTAGGGAGCAGTTCTTC.

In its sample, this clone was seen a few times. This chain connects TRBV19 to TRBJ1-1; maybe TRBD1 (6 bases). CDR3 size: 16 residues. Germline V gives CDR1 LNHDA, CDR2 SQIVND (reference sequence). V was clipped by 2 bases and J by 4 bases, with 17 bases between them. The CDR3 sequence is CASSIQGTRSLTEAFF. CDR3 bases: TGTGCCAGTAGTATACAGGGGACGCGTTCTCTCACTGAAGCTTTCTTT.

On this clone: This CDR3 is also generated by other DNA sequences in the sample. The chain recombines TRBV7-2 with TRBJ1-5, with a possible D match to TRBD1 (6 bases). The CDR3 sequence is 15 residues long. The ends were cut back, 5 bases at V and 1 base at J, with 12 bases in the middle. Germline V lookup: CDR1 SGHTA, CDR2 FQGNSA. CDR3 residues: CASSLQGQSNQPQHF. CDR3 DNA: TGTGCCAGCAGCCTACAAGGACAGAGCAATCAGCCCCAGCATTTT.

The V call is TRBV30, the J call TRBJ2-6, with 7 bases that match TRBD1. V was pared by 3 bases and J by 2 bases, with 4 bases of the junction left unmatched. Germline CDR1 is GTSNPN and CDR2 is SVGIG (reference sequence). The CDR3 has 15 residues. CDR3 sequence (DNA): TGTGCCTGGAGCTTAGGGGGCGCTGGGGCCAACGTCCTGACTTTC. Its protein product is CAWSLGGAGANVLTF.

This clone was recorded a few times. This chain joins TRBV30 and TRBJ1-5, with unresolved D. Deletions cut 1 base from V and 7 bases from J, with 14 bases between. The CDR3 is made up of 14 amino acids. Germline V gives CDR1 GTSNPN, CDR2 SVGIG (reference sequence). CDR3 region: CAWSASRGSQPQHF. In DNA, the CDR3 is TGTGCCTGGAGTGCCTCCCGAGGGAGCCAGCCCCAGCATTTT. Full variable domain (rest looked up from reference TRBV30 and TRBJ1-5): SQTIHQWPATLVQPVGSPLSLECTVEGTSNPNLYWYRQAAGRGLQLLFYSVGIGQISSEVPQNLSASRPQDRQFILSSKKLLLSDSGFYLCAWSASRGSQPQHFGDGTRLSIL.

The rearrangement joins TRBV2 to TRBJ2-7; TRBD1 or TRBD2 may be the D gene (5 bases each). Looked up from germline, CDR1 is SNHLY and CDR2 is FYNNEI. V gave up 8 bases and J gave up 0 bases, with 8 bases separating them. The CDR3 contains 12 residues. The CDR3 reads CASSGLSYEQYF. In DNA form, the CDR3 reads TGTGCCAGCTCGGGGCTCTCCTACGAGCAGTACTTC.

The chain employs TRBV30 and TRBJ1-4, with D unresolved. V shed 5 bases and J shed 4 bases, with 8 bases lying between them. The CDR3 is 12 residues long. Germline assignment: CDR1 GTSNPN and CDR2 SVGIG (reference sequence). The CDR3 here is CAWGRSNEKLFF. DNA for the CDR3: TGTGCCTGGGGGAGAAGTAATGAAAAACTGTTTTTT.